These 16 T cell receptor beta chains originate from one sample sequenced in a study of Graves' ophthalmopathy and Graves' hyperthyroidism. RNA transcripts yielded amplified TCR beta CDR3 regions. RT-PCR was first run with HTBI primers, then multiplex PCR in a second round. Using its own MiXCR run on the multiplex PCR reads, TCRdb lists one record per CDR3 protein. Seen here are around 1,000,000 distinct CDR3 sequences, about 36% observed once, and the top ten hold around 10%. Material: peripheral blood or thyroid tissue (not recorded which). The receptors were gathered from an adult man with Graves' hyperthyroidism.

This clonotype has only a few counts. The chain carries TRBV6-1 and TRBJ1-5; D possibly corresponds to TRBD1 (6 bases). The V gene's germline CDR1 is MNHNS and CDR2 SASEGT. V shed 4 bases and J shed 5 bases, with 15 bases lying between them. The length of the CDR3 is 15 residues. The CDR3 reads CASSADPGQDQPQHF. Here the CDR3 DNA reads TGTGCCAGCAGTGCGGACCCGGGACAAGATCAGCCCCAGCATTTT.

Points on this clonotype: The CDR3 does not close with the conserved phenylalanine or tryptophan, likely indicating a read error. As DNA, the CDR3 is TGTGCCAGCAGACAATCCGGGACAGAGACTTATGGCTACACCCTC. This codes for CASRQSGTETYGYTL. V gene TRBV6-4 combines with J gene TRBJ1-2, with TRBD1 identical over 7 bases. Germline lookup yields CDR1 MRHNA and CDR2 SNTAGT. CDR3 length: 15 amino acids. The junction had 12 bases not matched to a gene; V was cut back by 6 bases and J by 5 bases.

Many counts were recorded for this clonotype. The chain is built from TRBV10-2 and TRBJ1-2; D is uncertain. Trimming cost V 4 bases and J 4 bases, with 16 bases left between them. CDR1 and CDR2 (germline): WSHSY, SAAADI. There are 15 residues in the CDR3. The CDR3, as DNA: TGCGCCAGCAGTGGTCTCGCCAGCCTGTTCTATGGCTACACCTTC. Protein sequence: CASSGLASLFYGYTF.

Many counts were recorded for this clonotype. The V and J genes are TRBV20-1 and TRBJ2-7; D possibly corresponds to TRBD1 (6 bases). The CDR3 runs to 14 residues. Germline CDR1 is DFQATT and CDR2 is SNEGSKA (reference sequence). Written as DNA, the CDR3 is TGCAGCGGGCACCAGACAGGACGTTCCTACGAGCAGTACTTC. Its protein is CSGHQTGRSYEQYF.

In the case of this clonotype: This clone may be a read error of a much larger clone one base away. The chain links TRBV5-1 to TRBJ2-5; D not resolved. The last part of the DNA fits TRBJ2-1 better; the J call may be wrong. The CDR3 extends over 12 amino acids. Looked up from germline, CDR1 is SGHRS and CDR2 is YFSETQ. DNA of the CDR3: TGTGCCAGCAGCTTTAAGCAAGAGACCCAGTTCTTC. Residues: CASSFKQETQFF.

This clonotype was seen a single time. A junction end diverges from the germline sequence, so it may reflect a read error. This CDR3 reads CASSQRTEGEKLFF. The DNA of the CDR3 is TGTGCCAGCAGCCAACGTACGGAGGGTGAAAAACTGTTTTTT. V is TRBV4-1 and J is TRBJ1-4; no clear D gene. This CDR3 has 14 residues. Per germline, CDR1 MGHRA and CDR2 YSYEKL.

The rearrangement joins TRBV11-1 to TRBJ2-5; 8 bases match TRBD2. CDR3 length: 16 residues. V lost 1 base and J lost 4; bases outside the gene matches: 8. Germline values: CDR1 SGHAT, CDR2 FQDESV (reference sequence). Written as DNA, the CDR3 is TGTGCCAGCAGCTTAGTAAGGACTAGCTTCGCAGAGACCCAGTACTTC. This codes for CASSLVRTSFAETQYF. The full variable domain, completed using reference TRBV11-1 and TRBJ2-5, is EAEVAQSPRYKITEKSQAVAFWCDPISGHATLYWYRQILGQGPELLVQFQDESVVDDSQLPKDRFSAERLKGVDSTLKIQPAELGDSAMYLCASSLVRTSFAETQYFGPGTRLLVL.

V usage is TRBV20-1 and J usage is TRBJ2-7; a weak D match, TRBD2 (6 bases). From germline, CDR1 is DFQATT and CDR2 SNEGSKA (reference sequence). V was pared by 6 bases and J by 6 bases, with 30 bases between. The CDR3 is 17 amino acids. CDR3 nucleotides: TGCAGTGCCCGTCGCGTCAGGAGGGAGAGTCTACTGGGCGAGCAGTACTTC. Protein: CSARRVRRESLLGEQYF.

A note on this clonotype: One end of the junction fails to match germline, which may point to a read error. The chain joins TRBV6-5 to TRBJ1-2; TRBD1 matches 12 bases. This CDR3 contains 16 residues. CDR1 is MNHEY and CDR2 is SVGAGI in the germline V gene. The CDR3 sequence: CAISGRDRGRGGGYTF. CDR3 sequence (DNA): TGTGCCATCAGTGGTCGGGACAGGGGGCGTGGAGGTGGCTACACCTTC.

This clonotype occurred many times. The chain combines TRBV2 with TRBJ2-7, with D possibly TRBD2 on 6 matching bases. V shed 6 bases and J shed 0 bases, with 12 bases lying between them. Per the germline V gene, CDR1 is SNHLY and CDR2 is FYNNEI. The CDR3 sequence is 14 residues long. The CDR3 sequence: CASRRDGGSYEQYF. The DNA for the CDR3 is TGTGCCAGCAGGCGGGACGGCGGCTCCTACGAGCAGTACTTC.

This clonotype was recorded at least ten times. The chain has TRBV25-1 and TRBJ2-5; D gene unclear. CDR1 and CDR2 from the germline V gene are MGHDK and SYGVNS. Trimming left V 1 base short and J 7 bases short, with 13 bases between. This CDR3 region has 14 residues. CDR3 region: CASSESEGYGTQYF. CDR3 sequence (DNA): TGTGCCAGCAGTGAATCGGAAGGGTACGGGACCCAGTACTTC.

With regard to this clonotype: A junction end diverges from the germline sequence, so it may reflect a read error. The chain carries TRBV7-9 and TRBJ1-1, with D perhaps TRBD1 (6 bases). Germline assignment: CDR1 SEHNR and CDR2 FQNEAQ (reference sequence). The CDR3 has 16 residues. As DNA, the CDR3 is TGTGCCGGCAGCGTATCAGGGGCTAAAGCGAACACTGAAGCTCTCTTT. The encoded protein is CAGSVSGAKANTEALF.

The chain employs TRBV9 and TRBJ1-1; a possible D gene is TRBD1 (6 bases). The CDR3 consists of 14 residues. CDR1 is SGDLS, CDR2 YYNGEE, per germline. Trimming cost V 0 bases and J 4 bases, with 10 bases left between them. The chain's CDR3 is CASSVGGAATEAFF. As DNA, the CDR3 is TGTGCCAGCAGCGTAGGGGGGGCGGCCACTGAAGCTTTCTTT.

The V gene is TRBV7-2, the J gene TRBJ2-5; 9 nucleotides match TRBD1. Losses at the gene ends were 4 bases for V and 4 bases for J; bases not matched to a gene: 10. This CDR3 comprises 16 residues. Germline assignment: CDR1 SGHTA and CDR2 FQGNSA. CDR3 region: CASSYRGQGARETQYF. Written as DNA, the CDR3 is TGTGCCAGCAGCTACAGGGGGCAGGGGGCTCGAGAGACCCAGTACTTC.

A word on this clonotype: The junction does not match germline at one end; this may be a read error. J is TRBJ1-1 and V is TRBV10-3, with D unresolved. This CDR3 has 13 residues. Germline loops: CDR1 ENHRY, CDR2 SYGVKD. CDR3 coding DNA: TGTGCCATCAGGGAGTTTCTGGGCACTGAAGCTTTCTTT. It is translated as CAIREFLGTEAFF.

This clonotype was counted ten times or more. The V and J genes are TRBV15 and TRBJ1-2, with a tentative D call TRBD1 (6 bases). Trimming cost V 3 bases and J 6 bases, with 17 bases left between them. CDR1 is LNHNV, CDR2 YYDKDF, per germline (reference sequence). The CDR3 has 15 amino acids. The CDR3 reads CATSRDNRVLDGYTF. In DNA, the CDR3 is TGTGCCACCAGCAGGGACAACAGGGTATTGGATGGCTACACCTTC.